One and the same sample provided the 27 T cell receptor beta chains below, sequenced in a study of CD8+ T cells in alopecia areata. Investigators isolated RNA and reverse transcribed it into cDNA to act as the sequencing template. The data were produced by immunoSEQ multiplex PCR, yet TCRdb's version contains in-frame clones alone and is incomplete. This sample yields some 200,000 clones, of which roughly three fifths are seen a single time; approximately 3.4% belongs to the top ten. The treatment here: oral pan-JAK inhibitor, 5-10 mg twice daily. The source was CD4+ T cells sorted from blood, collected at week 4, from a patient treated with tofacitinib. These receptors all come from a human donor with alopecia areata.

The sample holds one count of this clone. The CDR3 sequence is CASSLVGAGNYGYTF. In DNA, the CDR3 is TGTGCCAGCAGTTTAGTGGGGGCCGGTAACTATGGCTACACCTTC. This rearrangement joins TRBV27 to TRBJ1-2, with TRBD1 as a possible D gene (6 bases). The CDR3 extends over 15 amino acids. Germline V lookup: CDR1 MNHEY, CDR2 SMNVEV (reference sequence). Trimming left V 2 bases short and J 1 base short, with 11 bases between.

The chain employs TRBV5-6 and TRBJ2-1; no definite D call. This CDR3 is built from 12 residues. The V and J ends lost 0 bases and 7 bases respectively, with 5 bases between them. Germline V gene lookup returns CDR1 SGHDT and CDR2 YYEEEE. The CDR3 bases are TGTGCCAGCAGCTTGGAATGGAATGAGCAGTTCTTC. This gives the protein CASSLEWNEQFF.

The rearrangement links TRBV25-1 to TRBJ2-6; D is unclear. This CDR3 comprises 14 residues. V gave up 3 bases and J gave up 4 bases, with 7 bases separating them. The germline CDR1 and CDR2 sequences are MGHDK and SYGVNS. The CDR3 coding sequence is TGTGCCAGCAGTGACGACCCCGGGGCCAACGTCCTGACTTTC. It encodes CASSDDPGANVLTF.

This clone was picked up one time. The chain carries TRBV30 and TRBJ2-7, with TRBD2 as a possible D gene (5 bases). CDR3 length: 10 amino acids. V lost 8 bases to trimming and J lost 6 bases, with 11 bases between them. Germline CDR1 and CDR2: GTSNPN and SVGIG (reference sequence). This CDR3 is CAAARGEQYF. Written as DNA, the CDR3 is TGTGCCGCCGCCCGGGGCGAGCAGTACTTC.

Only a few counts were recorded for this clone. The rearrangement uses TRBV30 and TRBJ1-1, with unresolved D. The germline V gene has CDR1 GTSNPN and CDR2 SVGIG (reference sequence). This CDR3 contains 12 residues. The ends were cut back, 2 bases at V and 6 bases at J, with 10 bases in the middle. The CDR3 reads CAWSPLVPEAFF. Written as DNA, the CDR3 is TGTGCCTGGAGTCCCCTTGTCCCTGAAGCTTTCTTT.

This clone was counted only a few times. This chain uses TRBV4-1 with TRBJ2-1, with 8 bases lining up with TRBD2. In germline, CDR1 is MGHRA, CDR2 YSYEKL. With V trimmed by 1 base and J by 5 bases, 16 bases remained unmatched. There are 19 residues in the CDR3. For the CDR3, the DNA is TGCGCCAGCAGCCAAGCCCCCCCCGGGGGACTAGGGACCCACAATGAGCAGTTCTTC. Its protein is CASSQAPPGGLGTHNEQFF.

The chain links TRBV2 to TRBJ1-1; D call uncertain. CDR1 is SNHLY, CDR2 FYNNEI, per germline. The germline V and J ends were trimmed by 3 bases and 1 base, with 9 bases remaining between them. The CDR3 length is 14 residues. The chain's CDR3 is CASSERDTNTEAFF. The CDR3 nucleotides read TGTGCCAGCAGTGAGCGGGATACGAACACTGAAGCTTTCTTT.

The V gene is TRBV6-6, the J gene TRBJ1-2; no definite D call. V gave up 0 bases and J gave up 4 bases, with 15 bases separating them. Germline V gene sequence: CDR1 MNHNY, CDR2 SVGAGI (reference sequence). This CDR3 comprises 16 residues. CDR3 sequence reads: CASSYSYGGNIYGYTF. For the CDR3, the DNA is TGTGCCAGCAGTTACTCGTACGGTGGAAATATCTATGGCTACACCTTC.

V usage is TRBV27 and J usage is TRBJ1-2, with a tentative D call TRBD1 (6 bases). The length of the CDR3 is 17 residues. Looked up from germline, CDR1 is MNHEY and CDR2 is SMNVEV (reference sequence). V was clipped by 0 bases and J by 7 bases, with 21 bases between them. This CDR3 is CASSLSGSTGLMGGYTF. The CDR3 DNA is TGTGCCAGCAGTTTATCAGGATCGACAGGCCTTATGGGTGGCTACACCTTC.

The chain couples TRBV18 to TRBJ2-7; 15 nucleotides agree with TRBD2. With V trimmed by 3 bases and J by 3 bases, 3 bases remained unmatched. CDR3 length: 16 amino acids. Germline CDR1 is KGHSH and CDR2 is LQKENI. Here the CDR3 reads CASSPPGLAGGYEQYF. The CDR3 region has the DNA TGTGCCAGCTCACCCCCGGGACTAGCGGGGGGCTACGAGCAGTACTTC. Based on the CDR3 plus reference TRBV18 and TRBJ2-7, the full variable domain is NAGVMQNPRHLVRRRGQEARLRCSPMKGHSHVYWYRQLPEEGLKFMVYLQKENIIDESGMPKERFSAEFPKEGPSILRIQQVVRGDSAAYFCASSPPGLAGGYEQYFGPGTRLTVT.

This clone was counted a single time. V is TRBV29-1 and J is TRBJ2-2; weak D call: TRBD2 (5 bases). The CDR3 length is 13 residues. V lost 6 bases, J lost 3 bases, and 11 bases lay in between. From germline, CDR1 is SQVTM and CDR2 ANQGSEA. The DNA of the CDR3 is TGCAGCGTCGCCGGGGTGGACACCGGGGAGCTGTTTTTT. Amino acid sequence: CSVAGVDTGELFF.

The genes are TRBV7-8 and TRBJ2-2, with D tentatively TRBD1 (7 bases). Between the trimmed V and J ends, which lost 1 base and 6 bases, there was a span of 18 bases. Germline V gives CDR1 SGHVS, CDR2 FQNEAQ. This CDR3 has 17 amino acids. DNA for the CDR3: TGTGCCAGCAGCTTAGAGCGATGGAGGGGGCAAGCCGGGGAGCTGTTTTTT. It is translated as CASSLERWRGQAGELFF. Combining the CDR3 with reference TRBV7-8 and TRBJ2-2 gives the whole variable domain GAGVSQSPRYKVAKRGQDVALRCDPISGHVSLFWYQQALGQGPEFLTYFQNEAQLDKSGLPSDRFFAERPEGSVSTLKIQRTQQEDSAVYLCASSLERWRGQAGELFFGEGSRLTVL.

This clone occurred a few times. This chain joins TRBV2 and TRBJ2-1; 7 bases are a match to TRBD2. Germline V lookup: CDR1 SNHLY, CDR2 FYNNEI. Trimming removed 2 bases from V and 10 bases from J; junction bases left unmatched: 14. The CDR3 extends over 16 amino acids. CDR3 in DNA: TGTGCCAGCAGTGAACAGAAAGGACTAGGGGAAGGCGAGCAGTTCTTC. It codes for CASSEQKGLGEGEQFF.

The CDR3 reads CASRSGPRNSPLHF. The CDR3 DNA reads TGTGCCAGCAGATCCGGACCCCGGAATTCACCCCTCCACTTT. This chain uses TRBV2 with TRBJ1-6; the D is unclear. The germline gives CDR1 SNHLY, CDR2 FYNNEI. CDR3 length: 14 residues. Between the trimmed V and J ends, which lost 6 bases and 7 bases, there was a span of 13 bases.

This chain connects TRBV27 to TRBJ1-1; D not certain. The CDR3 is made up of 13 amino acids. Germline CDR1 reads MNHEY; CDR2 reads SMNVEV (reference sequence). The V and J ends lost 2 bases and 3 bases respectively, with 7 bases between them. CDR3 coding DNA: TGTGCCAGCAGTTTAAATTGGGACACTGAAGCTTTCTTT. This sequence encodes CASSLNWDTEAFF.

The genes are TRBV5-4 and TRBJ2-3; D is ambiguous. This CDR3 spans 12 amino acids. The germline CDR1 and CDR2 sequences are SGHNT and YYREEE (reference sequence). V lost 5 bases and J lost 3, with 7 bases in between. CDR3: CASSGLTDTQYF. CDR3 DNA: TGTGCCAGCAGTGGCCTTACAGATACGCAGTATTTT.

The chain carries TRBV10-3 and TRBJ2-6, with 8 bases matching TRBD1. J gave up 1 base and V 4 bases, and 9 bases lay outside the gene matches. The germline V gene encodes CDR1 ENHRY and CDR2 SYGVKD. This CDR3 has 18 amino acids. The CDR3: CAISGGTGVLSGANVLTF. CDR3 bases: TGTGCCATCAGTGGGGGGACAGGCGTACTTTCTGGGGCCAACGTCCTGACTTTC.

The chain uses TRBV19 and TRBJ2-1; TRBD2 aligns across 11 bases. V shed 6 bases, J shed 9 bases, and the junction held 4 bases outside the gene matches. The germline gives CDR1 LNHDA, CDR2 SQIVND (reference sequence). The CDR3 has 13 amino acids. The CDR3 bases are TGTGCCAGTAGCTCTAGCGGGGGGTCTGAGCAGTTCTTC. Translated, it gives CASSSSGGSEQFF. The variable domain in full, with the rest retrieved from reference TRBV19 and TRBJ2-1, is DGGITQSPKYLFRKEGQNVTLSCEQNLNHDAMYWYRQDPGQGLRLIYYSQIVNDFQKGDIAEGYSVSREKKESFPLTVTSAQKNPTAFYLCASSSSGGSEQFFGPGTRLTVL.

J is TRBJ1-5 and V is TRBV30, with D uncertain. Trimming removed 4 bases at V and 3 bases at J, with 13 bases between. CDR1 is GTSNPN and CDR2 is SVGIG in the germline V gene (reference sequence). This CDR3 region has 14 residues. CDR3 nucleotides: TGTGCCTGGACCCCACGGTTTAACAATCAGCCCCAGCATTTT. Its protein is CAWTPRFNNQPQHF.

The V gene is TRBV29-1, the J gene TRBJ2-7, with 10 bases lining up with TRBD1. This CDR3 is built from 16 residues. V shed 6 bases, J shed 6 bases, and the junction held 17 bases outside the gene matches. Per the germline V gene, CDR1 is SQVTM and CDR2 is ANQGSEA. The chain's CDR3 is CSVDLGPSGTGAEQYF. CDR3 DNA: TGCAGCGTGGACCTCGGCCCCTCCGGGACAGGGGCCGAGCAGTACTTC.

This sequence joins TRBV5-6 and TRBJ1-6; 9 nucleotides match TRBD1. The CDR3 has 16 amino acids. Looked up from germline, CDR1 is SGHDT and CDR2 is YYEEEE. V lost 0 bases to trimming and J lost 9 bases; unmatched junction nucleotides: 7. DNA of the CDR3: TGTGCCAGCAGCTTGGGGGAACAGGGGGCAACTTCACCCCTCCACTTT. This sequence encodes CASSLGEQGATSPLHF.

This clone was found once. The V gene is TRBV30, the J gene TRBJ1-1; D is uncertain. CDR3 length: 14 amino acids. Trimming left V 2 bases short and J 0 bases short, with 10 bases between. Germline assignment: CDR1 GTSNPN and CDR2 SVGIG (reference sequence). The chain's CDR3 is CAWSWVFMNTEAFF. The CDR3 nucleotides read TGTGCCTGGAGTTGGGTGTTCATGAACACTGAAGCTTTCTTT.

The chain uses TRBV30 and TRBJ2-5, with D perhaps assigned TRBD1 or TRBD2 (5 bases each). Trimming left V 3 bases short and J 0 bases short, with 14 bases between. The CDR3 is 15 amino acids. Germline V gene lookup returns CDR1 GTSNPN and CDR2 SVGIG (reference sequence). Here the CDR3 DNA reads TGTGCCTGGAGGAGGGGAGTTCCCTACCAAGAGACCCAGTACTTC. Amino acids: CAWRRGVPYQETQYF. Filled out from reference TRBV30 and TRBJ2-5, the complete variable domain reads SQTIHQWPATLVQPVGSPLSLECTVEGTSNPNLYWYRQAAGRGLQLLFYSVGIGQISSEVPQNLSASRPQDRQFILSSKKLLLSDSGFYLCAWRRGVPYQETQYFGPGTRLLVL.

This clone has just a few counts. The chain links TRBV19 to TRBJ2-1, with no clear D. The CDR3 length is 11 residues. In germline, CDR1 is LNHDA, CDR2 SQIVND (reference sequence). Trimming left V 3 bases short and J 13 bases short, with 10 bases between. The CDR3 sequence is CASSITRIQFF. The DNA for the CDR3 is TGTGCCAGTAGTATTACGCGGATACAGTTCTTC.

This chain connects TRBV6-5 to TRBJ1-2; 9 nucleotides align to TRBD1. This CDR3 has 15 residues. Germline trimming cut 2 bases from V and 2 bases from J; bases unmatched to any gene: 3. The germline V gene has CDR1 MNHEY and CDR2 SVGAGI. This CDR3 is CASSYRTGDNYGYTF. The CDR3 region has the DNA TGTGCCAGCAGTTACCGGACAGGGGACAACTATGGCTACACCTTC.

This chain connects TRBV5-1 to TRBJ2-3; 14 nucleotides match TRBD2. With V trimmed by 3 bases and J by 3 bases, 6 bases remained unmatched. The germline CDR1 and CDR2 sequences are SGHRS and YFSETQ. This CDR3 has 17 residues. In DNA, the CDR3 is TGCGCCAGCAGCTCGACTAGCGGGGGGGCTAAGACAGATACGCAGTATTTT. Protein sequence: CASSSTSGGAKTDTQYF.

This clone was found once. The CDR3 DNA reads as TGTGCCAGCAGCGACAGACCCTCCTACGAGCAGTACTTC. This codes for CASSDRPSYEQYF. V gene TRBV6-6 combines with J gene TRBJ2-7, with D perhaps TRBD1 (5 bases). The CDR3 runs 13 residues. V lost 6 bases, J lost 0 bases, and 9 bases lay in between. Germline CDR1 and CDR2: MNHNY and SVGAGI (reference sequence).